Below, 9 T cell receptor beta chains from the same sample are listed, as sequenced in a study of shared clonotypes between healthy human individuals. TCRdb's copy holds only in-frame clones and misses some; the assay was immunoSEQ multiplex PCR. Of fewer than 850,000 clones in the sample, roughly 87% are singletons; the top ten hold 34%. Sequenced sample: memory CD8+ T cells from PBMCs. Subset noted: CD45RO+ cells pooled with CCR7-negative TemRA cells. All receptors derive from a man between 18 and 35 years old in good health. Some clones in this sample may be carry-over from other donors' samples.

The chain uses TRBV7-3 and TRBJ1-1; no reliable D call. The CDR3 loop spans 12 amino acids. V lost 7 bases, J lost 6 bases, and 12 bases lay in between. Germline V gene sequence: CDR1 SGHTA, CDR2 FQGTGA. CDR3 protein: CASNPRIPEAFF. The CDR3 DNA reads as TGTGCCAGCAACCCAAGGATTCCTGAAGCTTTCTTT. Using reference TRBV7-3 and TRBJ1-1 for the parts outside the CDR3, the full variable domain is GAGVSQTPSNKVTEKGKYVELRCDPISGHTALYWYRQSLGQGPEFLIYFQGTGAADDSGLPNDRFFAVRPEGSVSTLKIQRTERGDSAVYLCASNPRIPEAFFGQGTRLTVV.

In DNA form, the CDR3 reads TGTGCCAGCTCACCAATTCGACAGAACACTGAAGCTTTCTTT. This encodes CASSPIRQNTEAFF. This chain connects TRBV18 to TRBJ1-1; unclear D gene. V lost 2 bases and J 1 base, leaving 8 bases between the germline ends. Germline V gives CDR1 KGHSH, CDR2 LQKENI. CDR3 length equals 14 residues.

The V call is TRBV5-1, the J call TRBJ2-6; D is unclear. V lost 1 base and J 1 base, leaving 12 bases between the germline ends. Germline CDR1 reads SGHRS; CDR2 reads YFSETQ. The CDR3 contains 17 residues. In DNA form, the CDR3 reads TGCGCCAGCAGCTTGTTAACAGTAGTATCTGGGGCCAACGTCCTGACTTTC. It encodes CASSLLTVVSGANVLTF.

This chain joins TRBV13 and TRBJ2-1; 11 bases line up with TRBD2. The CDR3 length is 16 residues. Germline CDR1 and CDR2: PRHDT and FYEKMQ (reference sequence). The trim removed 5 bases at V and 7 bases at J, leaving 10 bases unmatched. In DNA form, the CDR3 reads TGTGCCAGCAGCACCATGACTAGCGGGACTCGTAATGAGCAGTTCTTC. It encodes CASSTMTSGTRNEQFF.

The chain links TRBV2 to TRBJ1-1, with a weak D call TRBD1 (6 bases). CDR1 and CDR2 from the germline V gene are SNHLY and FYNNEI. V gave up 3 bases and J gave up 3 bases, with 17 bases separating them. The CDR3 totals 16 residues. CDR3 loop: CASSEGGGALDTEAFF. The DNA for the CDR3 is TGTGCCAGCAGTGAGGGAGGGGGGGCCCTGGACACTGAAGCTTTCTTT.

V and J are TRBV19 and TRBJ1-1; possibly TRBD1 for D (5 bases). Trimming left V 8 bases short and J 5 bases short, with 27 bases between. Germline V lookup: CDR1 LNHDA, CDR2 SQIVND (reference sequence). This CDR3 region has 17 residues. The DNA for the CDR3 is TGTGCCAGTGCCCCTCGGGGGGTAATGGGATTAGGTACTGAAGCTTTCTTT. Amino acids: CASAPRGVMGLGTEAFF.

This clone appeared once. The genes are TRBV21-1 and TRBJ2-2; the table names TRBD1, a call not compared with the DNA. TRBV21-1 constitutes a pseudogene. The CDR3 loop spans 19 amino acids. Here the CDR3 reads CASSKGTRTETQNTGELFF. In DNA, the CDR3 is TGTGCCAGCAGCAAAGGAACCAGGACAGAGACCCAGAACACCGGGGAGCTGTTTTTT.

This chain connects TRBV11-3 to TRBJ2-7; D gene unclear. This CDR3 comprises 12 residues. The V gene lost 5 bases and the J gene lost 6 bases, with 11 bases spanning the gap. Germline V gene sequence: CDR1 SGHNT, CDR2 YENEEA. The CDR3 loop reads CASSDGDSEQYF. The CDR3 DNA reads as TGTGCCAGCAGCGACGGCGATTCCGAGCAGTACTTC.

This chain uses TRBV19 with TRBJ2-1; D uncertain. CDR1 is LNHDA, CDR2 SQIVND, per germline (reference sequence). The CDR3 consists of 13 residues. V dropped 2 bases and J dropped 9 bases, with 11 bases sitting between them. CDR3 in DNA: TGTGCCAGTAGTATAACCCCCTGGGGTGAGCAGTTCTTC. It specifies CASSITPWGEQFF.